A selection of T cell receptor beta chains follows, all from one sample in a study of T-cell memory formation after mild COVID-19. TCRdb reanalysed the 5' RACE reads using MiXCR and keeps one entry per CDR3 protein. The repertoire holds roughly 150,000 distinct CDR3 sequences, around 13% seen once, with 12% to 15% in the top ten. What was sequenced was PBMCs or a T cell subset sorted from them (not recorded which). The receptors derive from an adult woman who had mild COVID-19 (a few samples of this study predate the infection). Cell type and time point are not known. CDR3s include the opening cysteine and the closing phenylalanine or tryptophan. A D gene is named only where the DNA matches it firmly. Clone sizes are given selectively: once, few, many, or a class where the clone is expanded.

j_gene: TRBJ2-3
d_gene: TRBD1
v_gene: TRBV5-5
abundance: -
CDR3nt: TGTGCCAGCAGCCGGGTGGGACAGGCAAGCACAGATACGCAGTATTTT
CDR3aa: CASSRVGQASTDTQYF

j_gene: TRBJ2-1
d_gene: -
v_gene: TRBV7-6
abundance: few
CDR3nt: TGTGCCAGCAGCTTAGGTTGGGACCCGGTTGAGCAGTTCTTC
CDR3aa: CASSLGWDPVEQFF

j_gene: TRBJ2-3
d_gene: -
v_gene: TRBV18
abundance: -
CDR3nt: TGTGCCAGCTCACCACCGAGGCGCACAGATACGCAGTATTTT
CDR3aa: CASSPPRRTDTQYF

j_gene: TRBJ2-1
d_gene: -
v_gene: TRBV6-6
abundance: few
CDR3nt: TGTGCCAGCAGTTACTCGAGGGCTCCACCACCGGACAATGAGCAGTTCTTC
CDR3aa: CASSYSRAPPPDNEQFF

j_gene: TRBJ2-7
d_gene: -
v_gene: TRBV5-1
abundance: few
CDR3nt: TGCGCCAGCAGCCAGGGACAGCCCGGGGGAGAGCAGTACTTC
CDR3aa: CASSQGQPGGEQYF

j_gene: TRBJ2-2
d_gene: TRBD1
v_gene: TRBV9
abundance: few
CDR3nt: TGTGCCAGCAGCGTACCGGGACAGGGGCCCTCCGGGGAGCTGTTTTTT
CDR3aa: CASSVPGQGPSGELFF

j_gene: TRBJ2-1
d_gene: TRBD2
v_gene: TRBV29-1
abundance: few
CDR3nt: TGCAGCGTTGAGGGACTATGGGAGTTTGGATTCAGTGAGCAGTTCTTC
CDR3aa: CSVEGLWEFGFSEQFF

j_gene: TRBJ1-1
d_gene: -
v_gene: TRBV5-1
abundance: -
CDR3nt: TGCGCCAGCAGCTTAGGACCGGGAGTGGGTAACACTGAAGCTTTCTTT
CDR3aa: CASSLGPGVGNTEAFF

j_gene: TRBJ1-6
d_gene: TRBD1
v_gene: TRBV4-3
abundance: few
CDR3nt: TGCGCCAGCAGCCAAGAATCTTCGGCAGGGGGTCTCCTAAGGTCACCCCTCCACTTT
CDR3aa: CASSQESSAGGLLRSPLHF

j_gene: TRBJ2-7
d_gene: -
v_gene: TRBV7-9
abundance: many
CDR3nt: TGTGCCAGCAGCTTTGTTCCCCAAACGGGGTCCTACGAGCAGTACTTC
CDR3aa: CASSFVPQTGSYEQYF

j_gene: TRBJ2-2
d_gene: -
v_gene: TRBV3-1
abundance: few
CDR3nt: TGTGCCAGCAGCCATCACGGGAGTTACACCGGGGAGCTGTTTTTT
CDR3aa: CASSHHGSYTGELFF

j_gene: TRBJ2-3
d_gene: TRBD2
v_gene: TRBV7-2
abundance: -
CDR3nt: TGTGCCAGCAGCTTACCTATAGCGGGAAGAGGGAGCACAGATACGCAGTATTTT
CDR3aa: CASSLPIAGRGSTDTQYF

j_gene: TRBJ1-2
d_gene: TRBD1
v_gene: TRBV25-1
abundance: -
CDR3nt: TGTGCCAGCAGTTCAGCCGGGACAGGGGGCGGTGGCTACACCTTC
CDR3aa: CASSSAGTGGGGYTF

j_gene: TRBJ2-1
d_gene: TRBD2
v_gene: TRBV30
abundance: -
CDR3nt: TGTGCCTGGAGTCCCCAGGCTAGCGGGACTTGGAGCCCCTACAATGAGCAGTTCTTC
CDR3aa: CAWSPQASGTWSPYNEQFF

j_gene: TRBJ2-5
d_gene: -
v_gene: TRBV4-1
abundance: few
CDR3nt: TGCGCCAGCAGCCAAGGGGCGGGGCAGTACTTC
CDR3aa: CASSQGAGQYF

j_gene: TRBJ2-5
d_gene: TRBD2
v_gene: TRBV9
abundance: few
CDR3nt: TGTGCCAGCAGCTTGGGACTAGCGGGGTCGGAGACCCAGTACTTC
CDR3aa: CASSLGLAGSETQYF

j_gene: TRBJ2-1
d_gene: -
v_gene: TRBV5-1
abundance: few
CDR3nt: TGCGCCAGCAGACCTTCCGGGATTGAGCAGTTCTTC
CDR3aa: CASRPSGIEQFF

j_gene: TRBJ2-2
d_gene: -
v_gene: TRBV6-5
abundance: -
CDR3nt: TGTGCCAGCAGGACAGGCGGGGAGCTGTTTTTT
CDR3aa: CASRTGGELFF

j_gene: TRBJ2-5
d_gene: -
v_gene: TRBV5-6
abundance: few
CDR3nt: TGTGCCAGCAGCTTGTTGGGGCCGAGAAAAGAGACCCAGTACTTC
CDR3aa: CASSLLGPRKETQYF

j_gene: TRBJ2-3
d_gene: TRBD2
v_gene: TRBV6-5
abundance: -
CDR3nt: TGTGCCAGCAGTTATATTGTGGGGACTCGGACTAGCGGACTTCCTCCTAGCACAGATACGCAGTATTTT
CDR3aa: CASSYIVGTRTSGLPPSTDTQYF

j_gene: TRBJ2-2
d_gene: TRBD2
v_gene: TRBV20-1
abundance: -
CDR3nt: TGCAGTGCGGTGGACGGGAGGCGAAACTCCGGGGAGCTGTTTTTT
CDR3aa: CSAVDGRRNSGELFF

j_gene: TRBJ1-2
d_gene: -
v_gene: TRBV7-9
abundance: -
CDR3nt: TGTGCCAGCAGCCCACCCGCGATCTATGGCTACACCTTC
CDR3aa: CASSPPAIYGYTF

j_gene: TRBJ1-5
d_gene: -
v_gene: TRBV7-9
abundance: -
CDR3nt: TGTGCCAGCAGCTCAGACAGTGAGCCCCAGCATTTT
CDR3aa: CASSSDSEPQHF

j_gene: TRBJ2-1
d_gene: TRBD2
v_gene: TRBV24-1
abundance: few
CDR3nt: TGTGCCACCAGTGACCGGACTAGGGGCAATGAGCAGTTCTTC
CDR3aa: CATSDRTRGNEQFF

j_gene: TRBJ2-7
d_gene: TRBD1
v_gene: TRBV30
abundance: -
CDR3nt: TGTGCCTGGGCGGACAGGGGGCCACCCTACGAGCAGTACTTC
CDR3aa: CAWADRGPPYEQYF

j_gene: TRBJ1-1
d_gene: TRBD1
v_gene: TRBV5-6
abundance: few
CDR3nt: TGTGCCAGCAGCCCCGGGACAGGGTCTAGTGAAGCTTTCTTT
CDR3aa: CASSPGTGSSEAFF

j_gene: TRBJ2-1
d_gene: TRBD2
v_gene: TRBV20-1
abundance: -
CDR3nt: TGCAGTGCCAGACTAGCGGCTAACAATGAGCAGTTCTTC
CDR3aa: CSARLAANNEQFF

j_gene: TRBJ2-1
d_gene: -
v_gene: TRBV29-1
abundance: -
CDR3nt: TGCAGCGCTGCTCCCCCAAGGGGCAATGAGCAGTTCTTC
CDR3aa: CSAAPPRGNEQFF

j_gene: TRBJ1-2
d_gene: TRBD1
v_gene: TRBV4-2
abundance: -
CDR3nt: TGTGCCAGCAGCCAAGGGACGGGGACAGGGGGTATTGGCTACACCTTC
CDR3aa: CASSQGTGTGGIGYTF

j_gene: TRBJ2-1
d_gene: -
v_gene: TRBV10-3
abundance: -
CDR3nt: TGTGCCATCAGTCACTTTGAGTACTACAATGAGCAGTTCTTC
CDR3aa: CAISHFEYYNEQFF

j_gene: TRBJ1-1
d_gene: -
v_gene: TRBV7-9
abundance: once
CDR3nt: TGTGCCAGCAGCTGGGGAATGAACACTGAAGCTTTCTTT
CDR3aa: CASSWGMNTEAFF

j_gene: TRBJ2-1
d_gene: -
v_gene: TRBV3-1
abundance: many
CDR3nt: TGTGCCAGCAGCCCTTGGGCCGAGGATGAGCAGTTCTTC
CDR3aa: CASSPWAEDEQFF

j_gene: TRBJ1-5
d_gene: TRBD1
v_gene: TRBV24-1
abundance: -
CDR3nt: TGTGCCACCAGTGACCCATCCCAGGGGGTCTTCAATCAGCCCCAGCATTTT
CDR3aa: CATSDPSQGVFNQPQHF

j_gene: TRBJ1-2
d_gene: TRBD1
v_gene: TRBV7-2
abundance: few
CDR3nt: TGTGCCAGCAGCTTAGAGGCCAGGGGGCAAAATTACGGCTATGGCTACACCTTC
CDR3aa: CASSLEARGQNYGYGYTF

j_gene: TRBJ1-2
d_gene: TRBD1
v_gene: TRBV20-1
abundance: -
CDR3nt: TGCAGTGCCCCGGACAGGGCAGACTATGGCTACACCTTC
CDR3aa: CSAPDRADYGYTF

j_gene: TRBJ2-5
d_gene: -
v_gene: TRBV9
abundance: few
CDR3nt: TGTGCCAGCAGCGCGCAGGGAGACGTGAAAGAGACCCAGTACTTC
CDR3aa: CASSAQGDVKETQYF